This TCR beta chain was captured in a study of shared clonotypes between healthy human individuals. Overall study results and limits: Approximately 4.9% of naive CD4 clonotypes were shared across a few donors. Clonotype sharing among donors was thought likely to change with sequencing depth. Researchers sampled only blood; tissue repertoires likely differ.

This CDR3 is 12 amino acids long. Germline-derived CDR1 and CDR2 are SGHVS and FQNEAQ. Trimming pared 2 bases from V and 5 bases from J, leaving 5 bases between. Several immunoSEQ plates held equal portions of the genomic DNA taken from each subset. The repertoire was sequenced with immunoSEQ multiplex PCR; TCRdb's copy has only in-frame clones and lacks some. Of some 2,000,000 clones in the sample, 90% to 95% were seen once. To note about this clone: The antigen is not known.

The sample was naive CD4+ T cells sorted from blood. Subset denoted: CD45RA+ positively selected. This clonotype was obtained from a man aged 18-30 years in good health. The J gene is TRBJ2-3, the V gene TRBV7-8; D is unclear. The CDR3 sequence: CASSLYLDTQYF. The CDR3, as DNA: TGTGCCAGCAGCTTATATCTAGATACGCAGTATTTT.